The clone carrying this T cell receptor (beta chain) was seen a single time. The data were obtained in a study of blood T cell repertoires in COVID-19. At the level of the study: Sites in the United States, Italy and Spain provided acute and convalescent COVID-19 samples. Sources were T cells, B-cell-depleted T cells, or PBMCs; the material itself was cDNA or gDNA.

The ends lost 4 bases at V and 2 bases at J; junction bases unmatched: 11. CDR1 MNHEY and CDR2 SVGAGI come from the germline V gene. The CDR3 has 16 amino acids. Authors' data handling: Estimates of nucleated cell counts were drawn from the amplification of reference gene primers. Clones were sequenced by immunoSEQ multiplex PCR, and TCRdb holds only the in-frame ones, with some missing. The V and J calls and clone size come from that table; D and trimming were worked out from the DNA. This repertoire shows approximately 190,000 clones, over 75% found once; its top ten account for around 5.7%. The chain has TRBV6-5 and TRBJ2-7; 7 bases line up with TRBD1. Source material: peripheral blood. The receptor was derived from a man older than 75 with acute or convalescent COVID-19. As DNA, the CDR3 is TGTGCCAGCAGTTTCCGAGTACAGGGGCGAACCTACGAGCAGTACTTC. This translates into CASSFRVQGRTYEQYF.